The source of this T cell receptor (beta chain) is a study of blood T cell repertoires in COVID-19. About the research overall: The analysed material was cDNA or gDNA that came from T cells, B-cell-depleted T cells, or PBMCs.

The J segment lost 10 bases and the V segment lost 3 bases, leaving 11 bases of the junction unmatched. This CDR3 contains 14 residues. Germline V lookup: CDR1 MGHDK, CDR2 SYGVNS. Repertoires were generated with immunoSEQ multiplex PCR, while TCRdb's copy carries only in-frame clones and drops some. The top ten hold 7.5% to 10% of the sample, which has fewer than 300,000 clones, 80% to 90% seen once. Sequenced: peripheral blood. This receptor was taken from a woman aged 50 to 60 who had recovered from COVID-19. V usage is TRBV25-1 and J usage is TRBJ1-1; 7 nucleotides match TRBD1. The CDR3 sequence is CASSDLAGTARAFF. CDR3 DNA: TGTGCCAGCAGTGATTTGGCAGGGACAGCACGAGCTTTCTTT. Looking up the rest from reference TRBV25-1 and TRBJ1-1 gives the full variable domain: EADIYQTPRYLVIGTGKKITLECSQTMGHDKMYWYQQDPGMELHLIHYSYGVNSTEKGDLSSESTVSRIRTEHFPLTLESARPSHTSQYLCASSDLAGTARAFFGQGTRLTVV.